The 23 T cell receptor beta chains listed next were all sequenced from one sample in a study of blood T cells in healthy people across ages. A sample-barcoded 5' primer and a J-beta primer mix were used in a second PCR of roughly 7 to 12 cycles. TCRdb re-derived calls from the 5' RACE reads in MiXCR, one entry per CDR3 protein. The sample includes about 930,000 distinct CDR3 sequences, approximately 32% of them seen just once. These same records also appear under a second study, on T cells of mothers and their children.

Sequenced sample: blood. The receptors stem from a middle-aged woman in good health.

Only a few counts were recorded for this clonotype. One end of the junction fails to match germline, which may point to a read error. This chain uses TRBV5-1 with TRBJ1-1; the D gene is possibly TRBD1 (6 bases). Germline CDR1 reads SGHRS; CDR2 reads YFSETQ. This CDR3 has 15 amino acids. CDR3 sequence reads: CASSLGRGVNTEAFF. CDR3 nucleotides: TGTGCCAGCAGCTTAGGCAGGGGAGTGAACACTGAAGCTTTCTTT. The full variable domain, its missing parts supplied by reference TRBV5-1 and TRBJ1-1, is KAGVTQTPRYLIKTRGQQVTLSCSPISGHRSVSWYQQTPGQGLQFLFEYFSETQRNKGNFPGRFSGRQFSNSRSEMNVSTLELGDSALYLCASSLGRGVNTEAFFGQGTRLTVV.

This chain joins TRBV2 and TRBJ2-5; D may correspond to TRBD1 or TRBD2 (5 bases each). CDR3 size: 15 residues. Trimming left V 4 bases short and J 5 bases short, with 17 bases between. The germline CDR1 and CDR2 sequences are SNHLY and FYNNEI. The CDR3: CASSVALGGSETQYF. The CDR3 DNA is TGTGCCAGCAGTGTCGCGCTTGGGGGTAGTGAGACCCAGTACTTC.

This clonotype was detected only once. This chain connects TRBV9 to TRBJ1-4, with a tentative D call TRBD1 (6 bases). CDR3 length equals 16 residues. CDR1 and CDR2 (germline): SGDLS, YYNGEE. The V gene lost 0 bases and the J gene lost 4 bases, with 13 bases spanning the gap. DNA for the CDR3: TGTGCCAGCAGCGTAGAAACAGGAGGGGGTAATGAAAAACTGTTTTTT. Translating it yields CASSVETGGGNEKLFF.

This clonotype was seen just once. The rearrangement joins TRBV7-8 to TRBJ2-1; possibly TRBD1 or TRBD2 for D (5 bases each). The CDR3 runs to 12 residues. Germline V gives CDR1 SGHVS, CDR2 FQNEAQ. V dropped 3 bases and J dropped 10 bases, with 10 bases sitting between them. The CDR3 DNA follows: TGTGCCAGCAGCTTTGGGGACCGGGAGCAGTTCTTC. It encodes CASSFGDREQFF.

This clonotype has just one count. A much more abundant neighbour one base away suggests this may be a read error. The CDR3 is CASSGRGSYEQFF. The CDR3, as DNA: TGTGCCAGCAGCGGGCGGGGTTCCTACGAGCAGTTCTTC. The gene calls are TRBV7-6 and TRBJ2-1; perhaps TRBD2 as D (6 bases). CDR1 and CDR2 (germline): SGHVS, FNYEAQ. Trimming removed 5 bases from V and 10 bases from J, with 15 bases in between. CDR3 length: 13 amino acids.

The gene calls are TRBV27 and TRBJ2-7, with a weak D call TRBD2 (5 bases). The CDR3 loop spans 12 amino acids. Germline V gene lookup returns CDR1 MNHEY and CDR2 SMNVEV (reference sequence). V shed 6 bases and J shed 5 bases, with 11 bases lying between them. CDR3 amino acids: CASSSGADEQYF. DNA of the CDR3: TGTGCCAGCAGCTCTGGAGCGGACGAGCAGTACTTC.

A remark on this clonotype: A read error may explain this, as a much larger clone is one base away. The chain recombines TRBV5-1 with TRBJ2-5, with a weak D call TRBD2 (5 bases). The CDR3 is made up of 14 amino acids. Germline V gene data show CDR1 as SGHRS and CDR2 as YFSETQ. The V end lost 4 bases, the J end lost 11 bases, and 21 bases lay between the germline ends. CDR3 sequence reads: CASSLGRSYNEQYF. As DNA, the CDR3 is TGCGCCAGCAGCCTGGGGAGATCCTACAATGAGCAGTACTTC. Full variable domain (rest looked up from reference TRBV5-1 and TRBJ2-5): KAGVTQTPRYLIKTRGQQVTLSCSPISGHRSVSWYQQTPGQGLQFLFEYFSETQRNKGNFPGRFSGRQFSNSRSEMNVSTLELGDSALYLCASSLGRSYNEQYFGPGTRLLVL.

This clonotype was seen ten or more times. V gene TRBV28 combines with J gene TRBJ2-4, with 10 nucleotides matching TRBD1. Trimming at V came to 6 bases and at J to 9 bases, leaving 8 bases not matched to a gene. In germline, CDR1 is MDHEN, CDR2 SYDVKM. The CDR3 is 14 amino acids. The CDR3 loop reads CASSPGQGQSIQYF. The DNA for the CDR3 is TGTGCCAGCAGCCCGGGACAGGGGCAGAGCATTCAGTACTTC.

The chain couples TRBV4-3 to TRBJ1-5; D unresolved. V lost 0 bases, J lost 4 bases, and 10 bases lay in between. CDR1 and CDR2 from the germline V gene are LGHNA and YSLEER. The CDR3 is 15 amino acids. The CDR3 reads CASSQDLGWNQPQHF. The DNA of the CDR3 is TGCGCCAGCAGCCAAGATCTGGGGTGGAATCAGCCCCAGCATTTT.

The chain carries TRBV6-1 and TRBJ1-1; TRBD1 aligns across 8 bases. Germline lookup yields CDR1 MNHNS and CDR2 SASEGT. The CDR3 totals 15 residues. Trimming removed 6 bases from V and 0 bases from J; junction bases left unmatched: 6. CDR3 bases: TGTGCCAGCAGCGCTAGACAGGGGATGAACACTGAAGCTTTCTTT. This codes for CASSARQGMNTEAFF.

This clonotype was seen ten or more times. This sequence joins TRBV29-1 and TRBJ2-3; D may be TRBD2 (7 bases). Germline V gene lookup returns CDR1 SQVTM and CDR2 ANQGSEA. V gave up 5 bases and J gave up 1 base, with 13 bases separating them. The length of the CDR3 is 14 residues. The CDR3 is CSVLAGAGTDTQYF. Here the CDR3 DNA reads TGCAGCGTTCTGGCGGGGGCTGGCACAGATACGCAGTATTTT.

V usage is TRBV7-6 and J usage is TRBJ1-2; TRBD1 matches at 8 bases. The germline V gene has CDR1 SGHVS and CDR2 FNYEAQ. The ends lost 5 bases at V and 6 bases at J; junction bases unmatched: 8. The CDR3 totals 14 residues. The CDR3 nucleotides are TGTGCCAGCAGCCTTGACAGGGGAACGGATGGCTACACCTTC. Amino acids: CASSLDRGTDGYTF.

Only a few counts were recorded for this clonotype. DNA of the CDR3: TGTGCCACCAGTGATTCGGCGGGGAGATTATATACGCAGTATTTT. Translated, it gives CATSDSAGRLYTQYF. J is TRBJ2-3 and V is TRBV24-1; TRBD2 is a possible D gene (6 bases). V was clipped by 2 bases and J by 7 bases, with 15 bases between them. CDR3 length: 15 residues. From germline, CDR1 is KGHDR and CDR2 SFDVKD.

The CDR3 DNA reads as TGTGCCAGCAGTTTAGTCCAGATGGCCCACGAGCAGTACTTC. Translating it yields CASSLVQMAHEQYF. This rearrangement joins TRBV12-3 or TRBV12-4 to TRBJ2-4, with D hard to call. Matching the DNA end better, TRBJ2-7 makes the J call doubtful. The CDR3 runs 14 residues.

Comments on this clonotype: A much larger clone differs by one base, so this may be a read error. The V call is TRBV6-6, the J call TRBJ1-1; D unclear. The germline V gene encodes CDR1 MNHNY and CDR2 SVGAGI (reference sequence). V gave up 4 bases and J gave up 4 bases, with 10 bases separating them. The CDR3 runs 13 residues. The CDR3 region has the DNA TGTGCCAGCAGTTGTGAGGCAGCCACTGAAGCTTTCTTT. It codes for CASSCEAATEAFF.

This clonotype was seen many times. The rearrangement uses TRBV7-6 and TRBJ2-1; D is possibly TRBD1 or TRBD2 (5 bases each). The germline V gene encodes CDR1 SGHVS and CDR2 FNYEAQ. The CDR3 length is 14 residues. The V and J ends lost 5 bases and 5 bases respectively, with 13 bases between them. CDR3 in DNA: TGTGCCAGCAGCCGGGACCGAGGGGACAATGAGCAGTTCTTC. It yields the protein CASSRDRGDNEQFF.

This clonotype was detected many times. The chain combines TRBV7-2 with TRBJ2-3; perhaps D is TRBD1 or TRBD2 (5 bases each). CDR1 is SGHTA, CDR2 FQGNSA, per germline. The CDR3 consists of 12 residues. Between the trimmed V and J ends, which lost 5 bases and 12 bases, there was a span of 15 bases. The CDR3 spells CASSRADRDQYF. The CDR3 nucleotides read TGTGCCAGCAGCCGCGCGGACCGGGACCAGTATTTT. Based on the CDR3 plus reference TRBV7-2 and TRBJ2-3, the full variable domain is GAGVSQSPSNKVTEKGKDVELRCDPISGHTALYWYRQSLGQGLEFLIYFQGNSAPDKSGLPSDRFSAERTGGSVSTLTIQRTQQEDSAVYLCASSRADRDQYFGPGTRLTVL.

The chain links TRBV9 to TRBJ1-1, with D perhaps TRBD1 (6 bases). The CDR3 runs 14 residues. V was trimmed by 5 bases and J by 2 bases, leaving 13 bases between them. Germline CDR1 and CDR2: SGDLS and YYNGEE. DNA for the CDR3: TGTGCCAGCAGAGGGGGGACACCAAACACTGAAGCTTTCTTT. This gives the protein CASRGGTPNTEAFF.

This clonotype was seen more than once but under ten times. CDR3 nucleotide sequence: TGTGCCAGCAGCGGAGGGCTGGGGCCCTACGAGCAGTACTTC. This encodes CASSGGLGPYEQYF. V gene TRBV9 combines with J gene TRBJ2-7; D is perhaps TRBD1 or TRBD2 (5 bases each). V was pared by 3 bases and J by 2 bases, with 12 bases between. Germline CDR1 SGDLS, CDR2 YYNGEE. This CDR3 has 14 residues.

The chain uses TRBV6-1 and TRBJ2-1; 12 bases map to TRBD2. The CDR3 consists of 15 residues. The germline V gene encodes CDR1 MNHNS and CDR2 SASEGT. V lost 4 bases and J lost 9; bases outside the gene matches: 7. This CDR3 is CASSGTSGGCGEQFF. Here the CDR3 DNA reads TGTGCCAGCAGTGGAACTAGCGGGGGGTGCGGTGAGCAGTTCTTC.

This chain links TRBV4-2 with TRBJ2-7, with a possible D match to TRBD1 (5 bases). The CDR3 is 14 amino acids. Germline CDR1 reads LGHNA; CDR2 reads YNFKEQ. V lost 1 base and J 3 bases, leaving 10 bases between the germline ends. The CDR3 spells CASSQGQGNYEQYF. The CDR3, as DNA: TGTGCCAGCAGCCAAGGGCAGGGCAACTACGAGCAGTACTTC.

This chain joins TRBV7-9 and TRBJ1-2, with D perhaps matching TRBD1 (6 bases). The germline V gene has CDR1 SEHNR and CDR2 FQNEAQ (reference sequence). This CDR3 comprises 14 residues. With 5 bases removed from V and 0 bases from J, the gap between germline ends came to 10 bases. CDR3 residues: CASSDTGSNYGYTF. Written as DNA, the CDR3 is TGTGCCAGCAGCGATACAGGGTCTAACTATGGCTACACCTTC. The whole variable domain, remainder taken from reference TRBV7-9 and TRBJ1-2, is DTGVSQNPRHKITKRGQNVTFRCDPISEHNRLYWYRQTLGQGPEFLTYFQNEAQLEKSRLLSDRFSAERPKGSFSTLEIQRTEQGDSAMYLCASSDTGSNYGYTFGSGTRLTVV.

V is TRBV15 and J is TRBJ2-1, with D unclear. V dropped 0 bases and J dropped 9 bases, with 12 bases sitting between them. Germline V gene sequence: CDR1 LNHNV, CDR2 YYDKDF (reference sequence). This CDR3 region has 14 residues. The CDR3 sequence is CATSRDTRVSEQFF. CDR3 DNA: TGTGCCACCAGCAGAGATACGCGTGTGAGTGAGCAGTTCTTC.